These T cell receptor beta chains were read from a single sample in a study of cytomegalovirus exposure and HLA in healthy donors. The assay was immunoSEQ multiplex PCR, and TCRdb's table has in-frame clones only and misses some. Among some 77,000 clones listed, about four fifths were seen once. The sequenced material came from PBMCs. These receptors all come from a man aged 45 to 65 in good health and CMV-seropositive. Both conserved end residues are part of each CDR3. The D gene is left open where the match is weak. The listing skips clone size in some rows; elsewhere it reads once, few, many or a size class.

clone size	V gene	D gene	CDR3 length	J gene	CDR3 protein	CDR3 DNA
-	TRBV5-1	-	13	TRBJ1-5	CASSLDPDQPQHF	TGCGCCAGCAGCTTGGATCCCGATCAGCCCCAGCATTTT
few	TRBV5-6	-	14	TRBJ1-4	CASSFPGSNEKLFF	TGTGCCAGCAGCTTTCCAGGGTCTAATGAAAAACTGTTTTTT
-	TRBV30	TRBD2	14	TRBJ2-3	CAWGGLAVTDTQYF	TGTGCCTGGGGAGGACTAGCGGTCACAGATACGCAGTATTTT
once	TRBV11-3	-	16	TRBJ2-3	CASSTRQGGYTDTQYF	TGTGCCAGCAGCACCAGACAGGGAGGATACACAGATACGCAGTATTTT
few	TRBV4-2	TRBD2	17	TRBJ2-1	CASSPSISGSSYNEQFF	TGTGCCAGCAGCCCCTCTATTAGCGGGAGTTCCTACAATGAGCAGTTCTTC
-	TRBV30	-	11	TRBJ2-7	CAWSLTYEQYF	TGTGCCTGGAGTTTAACCTACGAGCAGTACTTC
-	TRBV7-6	TRBD2	15	TRBJ2-2	CASSLAGLSTGELFF	TGTGCCAGCAGCTTAGCGGGACTAAGCACCGGGGAGCTGTTTTTT
once	TRBV5-1	-	16	TRBJ2-7	CASSLARGGRIDEQYF	TGCGCCAGCAGCTTGGCCCGTGGAGGGAGGATAGACGAGCAGTACTTC
once	TRBV28	-	14	TRBJ1-4	CASSLPGSNEKLFF	TGTGCCAGCAGTTTACCGGGGTCTAATGAAAAACTGTTTTTT
-	TRBV19	-	15	TRBJ1-5	CASTEGGGGNQPQHF	TGTGCCAGTACCGAAGGGGGGGGCGGCAATCAGCCCCAGCATTTT
-	TRBV11-2	-	14	TRBJ2-2	CASSLDRASGELFF	TGTGCCAGCAGCTTAGACAGGGCCAGCGGGGAGCTGTTTTTT
once	TRBV5-1	-	13	TRBJ2-5	CASSSRQQETQYF	TGCGCCAGCAGCTCCCGACAGCAAGAGACCCAGTACTTC
-	TRBV6-5	TRBD1	15	TRBJ2-1	CASSYSLTGDNEQFF	TGTGCCAGCAGTTACTCGCTGACAGGGGACAATGAGCAGTTCTTC
-	TRBV5-6	TRBD1	15	TRBJ1-4	CASSLRQGGNEKLFF	TGTGCCAGCAGCTTGAGGCAGGGGGGAAATGAAAAACTGTTTTTT
few	TRBV21-1	-	15	TRBJ2-3	CASSNRGRDTDTQYF	TGTGCCAGCAGCAATAGGGGGAGGGACACAGATACGCAGTATTTT
-	TRBV5-4	-	14	TRBJ2-7	CATSKDFSSYEQYF	TGTGCCACCTCTAAGGACTTCTCCTCCTACGAGCAGTACTTC
few	TRBV4-1	TRBD2	17	TRBJ2-3	CASSQGVSGSGTDTQYF	TGCGCCAGCAGCCAAGGAGTTAGCGGGAGTGGAACAGATACGCAGTATTTT
once	TRBV2	TRBD2	15	TRBJ2-3	CASSAGTSGIDTQYF	TGTGCCAGCAGTGCCGGGACTAGCGGGATAGATACGCAGTATTTT
-	TRBV6-1	-	15	TRBJ1-3	CASTDSRSWRNTIYF	TGTGCCAGCACCGACAGTCGCTCCTGGCGCAACACCATATATTTT
-	TRBV30	TRBD1	15	TRBJ1-2	CAWSVGQGVRYGYTF	TGTGCCTGGAGTGTAGGGCAGGGGGTTAGGTATGGCTACACCTTC
-	TRBV12-5	-	14	TRBJ1-2	CASGFQGQKGGYTF	TGTGCTAGTGGTTTTCAGGGCCAAAAGGGTGGCTACACCTTC
-	TRBV7-6	-	14	TRBJ1-1	CASSSPGSNTEAFF	TGTGCCAGCAGCTCGCCAGGGTCGAACACTGAAGCTTTCTTT
-	TRBV30	-	17	TRBJ1-5	CAWSVNQGGHLNQPQHF	TGTGCCTGGAGTGTAAACCAGGGAGGACACCTGAATCAGCCCCAGCATTTT
-	TRBV19	-	12	TRBJ2-6	CASQGGANVLTF	TGTGCCAGCCAGGGGGGGGCCAACGTCCTGACTTTC
-	TRBV5-4	TRBD2	17	TRBJ2-7	CASSLSSSGIIPYEQYF	TGTGCCAGCAGCTTGAGTTCTAGCGGGATAATCCCCTACGAGCAGTACTTC
-	TRBV25-1	TRBD1	15	TRBJ2-2	CASSEGQGVTGELFF	TGTGCCAGCAGTGAGGGACAGGGAGTGACCGGGGAGCTGTTTTTT
-	TRBV27	-	16	TRBJ2-4	CASSTGIGLSKNIQYF	TGTGCCAGCAGCACGGGGATCGGCCTGTCCAAAAACATTCAGTACTTC
-	TRBV28	TRBD1	14	TRBJ1-2	CASSFGQGAGGYTF	TGTGCCAGCAGTTTTGGACAGGGGGCTGGAGGCTACACCTTC
few	TRBV27	TRBD2	17	TRBJ2-1	CASSSGLAGVSYNEQFF	TGTGCCAGCAGTTCCGGACTAGCGGGGGTCTCCTACAATGAGCAGTTCTTC
once	TRBV6-5	TRBD1	15	TRBJ1-1	CASSVAGGRNTEAFF	TGTGCCAGCAGTGTTGCAGGGGGCCGGAACACTGAAGCTTTCTTT
-	TRBV2	TRBD1	13	TRBJ2-5	CASSRTGEETQYF	TGTGCCAGCAGTCGGACAGGCGAAGAGACCCAGTACTTC
-	TRBV2	-	15	TRBJ2-6	CASSASGTGANVLTF	TGTGCCAGCAGTGCGTCGGGGACTGGGGCCAACGTCCTGACTTTC
-	TRBV11-2	-	18	TRBJ2-5	CASSSGAEGAGGSETQYF	TGTGCCAGCAGCTCGGGCGCGGAGGGGGCTGGAGGGTCGGAGACCCAGTACTTC
-	TRBV18	TRBD1	14	TRBJ1-1	CASSRQGGDTEAFF	TGTGCCAGCTCACGACAGGGGGGGGACACTGAAGCTTTCTTT
-	TRBV7-2	TRBD2	14	TRBJ2-3	CASIGTTRTDTQYF	TGTGCCAGCATCGGGACTACCCGCACAGATACGCAGTATTTT
-	TRBV25-1	TRBD1	17	TRBJ2-1	CASSESKGASVGNEQFF	TGTGCCAGCAGTGAATCTAAGGGGGCTTCGGTCGGTAATGAGCAGTTCTTC
few	TRBV19	TRBD2	16	TRBJ2-3	CASSIWLAGVTDTQYF	TGTGCCAGTAGTATTTGGCTAGCGGGAGTTACAGATACGCAGTATTTT
-	TRBV7-3	TRBD1	14	TRBJ2-3	CASSPSSDRGTQYF	TGTGCCAGCAGCCCATCATCGGACAGGGGTACGCAGTATTTT
-	TRBV5-1	TRBD2	17	TRBJ2-2	CASSPRGLAGVAGELFF	TGCGCCAGCAGCCCCCGAGGACTAGCGGGAGTAGCCGGGGAGCTGTTTTTT
-	TRBV6-5	-	13	TRBJ2-7	CASSAQEVAEQYF	TGTGCCAGCAGTGCCCAGGAGGTCGCCGAGCAGTACTTC
-	TRBV6-6	TRBD1	14	TRBJ2-7	CASSLNRGPYEQYF	TGTGCCAGCAGTTTAAACAGGGGGCCCTACGAGCAGTACTTC
-	TRBV7-2	TRBD1	15	TRBJ1-2	CASSLGTGRNYGYTF	TGTGCCAGCAGCTTAGGGACAGGGCGTAACTATGGCTACACCTTC
few	TRBV15	-	15	TRBJ2-5	CATSRDVSPQETQYF	TGTGCCACCAGCAGAGATGTAAGCCCTCAAGAGACCCAGTACTTC
few	TRBV4-1	-	16	TRBJ2-2	CASSPNRATNTGELFF	TGCGCCAGCAGCCCCAACAGAGCAACGAACACCGGGGAGCTGTTTTTT
-	TRBV4-1	TRBD2	16	TRBJ2-3	CASSWREVPSTDTQYF	TGCGCCAGCAGCTGGCGGGAGGTTCCTAGCACAGATACGCAGTATTTT
-	TRBV4-2	TRBD2	17	TRBJ2-5	CASSLTGTSGFWETQYF	TGTGCCAGCAGCCTCACCGGGACTAGCGGATTTTGGGAGACCCAGTACTTC
-	TRBV11-2	-	13	TRBJ1-2	CASSPGISYGYTF	TGTGCCAGCAGCCCAGGGATTTCATATGGCTACACCTTC
few	TRBV28	-	14	TRBJ1-1	CASRNGGPNTEAFF	TGTGCCAGCAGAAATGGGGGCCCCAACACTGAAGCTTTCTTT
-	TRBV7-2	TRBD2	18	TRBJ2-7	CASSIKPGLAGGGYEQYF	TGTGCCAGCAGCATTAAACCGGGACTAGCGGGGGGGGGCTACGAGCAGTACTTC
-	TRBV7-9	-	15	TRBJ1-1	CASSPQLEGAAEAFF	TGTGCCAGCAGCCCACAACTCGAAGGGGCCGCTGAAGCTTTCTTT
few	TRBV7-8	-	16	TRBJ2-2	CASSLGGPGGPGELFF	TGTGCCAGCAGCCTAGGGGGACCAGGGGGGCCCGGGGAGCTGTTTTTT
-	TRBV13	TRBD2	15	TRBJ2-3	CASTPSGSSTDTQYF	TGTGCCAGCACCCCTAGCGGGAGCTCCACAGATACGCAGTATTTT
-	TRBV19	-	16	TRBJ1-5	CASKPPQGFGNQPQHF	TGTGCCAGCAAGCCCCCTCAGGGATTCGGCAATCAGCCCCAGCATTTT
-	TRBV20-1	-	10	TRBJ2-1	CSVSYNEQFF	TGCAGTGTATCCTACAATGAGCAGTTCTTC